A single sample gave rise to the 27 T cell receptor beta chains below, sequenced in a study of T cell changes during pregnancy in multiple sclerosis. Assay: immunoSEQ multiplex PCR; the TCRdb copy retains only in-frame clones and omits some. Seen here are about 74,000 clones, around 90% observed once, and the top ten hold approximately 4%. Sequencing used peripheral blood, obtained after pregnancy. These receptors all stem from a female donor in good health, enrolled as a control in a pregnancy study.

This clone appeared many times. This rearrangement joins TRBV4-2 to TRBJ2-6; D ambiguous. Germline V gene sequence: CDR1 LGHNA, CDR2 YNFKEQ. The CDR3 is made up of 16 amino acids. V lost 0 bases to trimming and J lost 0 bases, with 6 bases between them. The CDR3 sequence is CASSQDSSSGANVLTF. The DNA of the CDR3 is TGTGCCAGCAGCCAAGACTCGAGCTCTGGGGCCAACGTCCTGACTTTC.

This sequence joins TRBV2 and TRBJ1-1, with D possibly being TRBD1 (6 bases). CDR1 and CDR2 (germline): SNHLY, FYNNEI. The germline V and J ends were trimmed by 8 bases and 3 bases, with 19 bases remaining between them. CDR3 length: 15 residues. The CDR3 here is CASSTLGGADTEAFF. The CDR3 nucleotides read TGTGCCAGCTCAACCCTGGGGGGGGCGGACACTGAAGCTTTCTTT. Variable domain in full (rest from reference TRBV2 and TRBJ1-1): EPEVTQTPSHQVTQMGQEVILRCVPISNHLYFYWYRQILGQKVEFLVSFYNNEISEKSEIFDDQFSVERPDGSNFTLKIRSTKLEDSAMYFCASSTLGGADTEAFFGQGTRLTVV.

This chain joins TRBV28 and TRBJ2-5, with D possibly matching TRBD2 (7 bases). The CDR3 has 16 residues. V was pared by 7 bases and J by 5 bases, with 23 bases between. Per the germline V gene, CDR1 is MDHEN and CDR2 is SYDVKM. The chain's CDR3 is CASTTKSRGAPETQYF. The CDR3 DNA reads TGTGCCAGCACCACCAAAAGTCGGGGGGCGCCGGAGACCCAGTACTTC.

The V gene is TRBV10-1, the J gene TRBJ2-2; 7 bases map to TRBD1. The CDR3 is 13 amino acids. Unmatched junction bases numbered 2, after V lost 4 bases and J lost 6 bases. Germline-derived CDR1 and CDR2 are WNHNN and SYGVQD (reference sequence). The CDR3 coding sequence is TGCGCCAGCAGTGTTACAGGGGCCGGGGAGCTGTTTTTT. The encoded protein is CASSVTGAGELFF.

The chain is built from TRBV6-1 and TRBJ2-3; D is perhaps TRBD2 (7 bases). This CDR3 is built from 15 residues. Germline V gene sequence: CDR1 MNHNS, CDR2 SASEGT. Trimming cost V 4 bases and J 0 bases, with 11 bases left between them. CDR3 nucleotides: TGTGCCAGCAGTGTGGAGGGGGGGAGCACAGATACGCAGTATTTT. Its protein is CASSVEGGSTDTQYF.

The CDR3, as DNA: TGCGCCAGCAGCCAAGGGGGAGGGGGGATCGGTCAGGAGACCCAGTACTTC. This codes for CASSQGGGGIGQETQYF. This chain joins TRBV4-3 and TRBJ2-5, with D maybe TRBD2 (7 bases). Per germline, CDR1 LGHNA and CDR2 YSLEER. Trimming left V 1 base short and J 5 bases short, with 20 bases between. There are 17 residues in the CDR3.

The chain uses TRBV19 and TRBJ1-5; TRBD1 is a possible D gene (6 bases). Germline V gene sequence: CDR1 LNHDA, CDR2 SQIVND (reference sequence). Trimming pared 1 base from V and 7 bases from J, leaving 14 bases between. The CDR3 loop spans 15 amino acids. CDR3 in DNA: TGTGCCAGTAGTATAGGCATACAGGGATACCAGCCCCAGCATTTT. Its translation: CASSIGIQGYQPQHF.

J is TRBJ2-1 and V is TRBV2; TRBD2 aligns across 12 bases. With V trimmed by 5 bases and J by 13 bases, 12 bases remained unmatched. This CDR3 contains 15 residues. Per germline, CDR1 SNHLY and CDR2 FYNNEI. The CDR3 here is CASSPSGRAPLGQFF. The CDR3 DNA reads TGTGCCAGCAGTCCTAGCGGGAGGGCCCCCTTGGGTCAGTTCTTC.

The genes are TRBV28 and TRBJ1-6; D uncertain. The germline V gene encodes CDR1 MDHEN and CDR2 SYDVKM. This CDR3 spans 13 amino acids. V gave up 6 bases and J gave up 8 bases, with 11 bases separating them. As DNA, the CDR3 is TGTGCCAGCAGCCCGATACTTGATTCACCCCTCCACTTT. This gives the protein CASSPILDSPLHF.

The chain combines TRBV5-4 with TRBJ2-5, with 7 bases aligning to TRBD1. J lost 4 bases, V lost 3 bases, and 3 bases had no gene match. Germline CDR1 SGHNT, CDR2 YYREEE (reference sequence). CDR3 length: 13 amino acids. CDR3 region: CASSSTGSETQYF. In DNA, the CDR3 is TGTGCCAGCAGCTCGACAGGGTCAGAGACCCAGTACTTC.

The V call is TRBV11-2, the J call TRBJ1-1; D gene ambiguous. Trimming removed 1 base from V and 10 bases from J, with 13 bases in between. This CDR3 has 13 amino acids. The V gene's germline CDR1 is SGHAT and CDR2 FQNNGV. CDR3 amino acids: CASSLGEGRGAFF. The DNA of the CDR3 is TGTGCCAGCAGCTTAGGGGAGGGTCGGGGAGCTTTCTTT.

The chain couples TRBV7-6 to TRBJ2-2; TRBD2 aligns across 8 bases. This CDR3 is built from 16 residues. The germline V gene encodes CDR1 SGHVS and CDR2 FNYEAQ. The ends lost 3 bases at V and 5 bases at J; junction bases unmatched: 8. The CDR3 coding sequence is TGTGCCAGCAGCTTTCAACTAGCGGAGGGAACCGGGGAGCTGTTTTTT. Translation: CASSFQLAEGTGELFF. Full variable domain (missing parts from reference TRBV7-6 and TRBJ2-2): GAGVSQSPRYKVTKRGQDVALRCDPISGHVSLYWYRQALGQGPEFLTYFNYEAQQDKSGLPNDRFSAERPEGSISTLTIQRTEQRDSAMYRCASSFQLAEGTGELFFGEGSRLTVL.

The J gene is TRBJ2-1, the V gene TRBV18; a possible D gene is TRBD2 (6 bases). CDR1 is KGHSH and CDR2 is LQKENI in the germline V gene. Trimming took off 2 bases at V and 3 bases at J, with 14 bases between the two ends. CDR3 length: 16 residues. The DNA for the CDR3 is TGTGCCAGCTCACCAATCAGAGGAGGGGACTACAATGAGCAGTTCTTC. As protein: CASSPIRGGDYNEQFF. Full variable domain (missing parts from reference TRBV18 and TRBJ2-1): NAGVMQNPRHLVRRRGQEARLRCSPMKGHSHVYWYRQLPEEGLKFMVYLQKENIIDESGMPKERFSAEFPKEGPSILRIQQVVRGDSAAYFCASSPIRGGDYNEQFFGPGTRLTVL.

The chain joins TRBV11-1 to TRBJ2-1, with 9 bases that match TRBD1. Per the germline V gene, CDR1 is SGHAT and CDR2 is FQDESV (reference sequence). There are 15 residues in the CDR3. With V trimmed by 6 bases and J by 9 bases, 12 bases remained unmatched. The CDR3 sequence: CASSRVWDRVLEQFF. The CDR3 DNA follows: TGTGCCAGCAGTCGAGTCTGGGACAGGGTCCTTGAGCAGTTCTTC. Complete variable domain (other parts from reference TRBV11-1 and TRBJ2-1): EAEVAQSPRYKITEKSQAVAFWCDPISGHATLYWYRQILGQGPELLVQFQDESVVDDSQLPKDRFSAERLKGVDSTLKIQPAELGDSAMYLCASSRVWDRVLEQFFGPGTRLTVL.

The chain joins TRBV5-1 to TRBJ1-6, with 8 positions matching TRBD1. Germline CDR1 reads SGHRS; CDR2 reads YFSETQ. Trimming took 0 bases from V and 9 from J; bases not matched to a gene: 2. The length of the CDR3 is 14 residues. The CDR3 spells CASSLAGTGSPLHF. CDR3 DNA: TGCGCCAGCAGCTTGGCCGGGACAGGTTCACCCCTCCACTTT.

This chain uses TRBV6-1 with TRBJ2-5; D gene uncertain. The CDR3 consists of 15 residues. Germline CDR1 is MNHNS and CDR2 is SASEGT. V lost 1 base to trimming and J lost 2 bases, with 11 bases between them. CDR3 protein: CASSEGMYRQETQYF. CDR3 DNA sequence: TGTGCCAGCAGTGAAGGAATGTACAGACAAGAGACCCAGTACTTC.

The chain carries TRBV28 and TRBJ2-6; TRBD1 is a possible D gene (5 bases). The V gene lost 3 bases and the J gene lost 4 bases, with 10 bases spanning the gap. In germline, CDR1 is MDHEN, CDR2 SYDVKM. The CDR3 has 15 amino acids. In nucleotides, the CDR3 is TGTGCCAGCAGTTTCCAGGGATTCGGGGCCAACGTCCTGACTTTC. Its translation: CASSFQGFGANVLTF.

The DNA for the CDR3 is TGCGCCAGCAGCTTAGGGACAGGGGGCCCGAGCTCCTATAATTCACCCCTCCACTTT. Translated, it gives CASSLGTGGPSSYNSPLHF. The chain carries TRBV5-1 and TRBJ1-6; 12 bases agree with TRBD1. The CDR3 has 19 amino acids. Germline lookup yields CDR1 SGHRS and CDR2 YFSETQ. Trimming cost V 2 bases and J 0 bases; bases outside gene matches: 6. Full variable domain (remainder filled in from reference TRBV5-1 and TRBJ1-6): KAGVTQTPRYLIKTRGQQVTLSCSPISGHRSVSWYQQTPGQGLQFLFEYFSETQRNKGNFPGRFSGRQFSNSRSEMNVSTLELGDSALYLCASSLGTGGPSSYNSPLHFGNGTRLTVT.

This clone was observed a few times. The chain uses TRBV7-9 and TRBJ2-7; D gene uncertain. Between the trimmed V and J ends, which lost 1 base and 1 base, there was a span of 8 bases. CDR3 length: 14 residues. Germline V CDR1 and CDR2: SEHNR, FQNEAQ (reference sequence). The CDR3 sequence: CASSLVHSSYEQYF. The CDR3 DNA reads TGTGCCAGCAGCTTAGTGCACTCGTCCTACGAGCAGTACTTC.

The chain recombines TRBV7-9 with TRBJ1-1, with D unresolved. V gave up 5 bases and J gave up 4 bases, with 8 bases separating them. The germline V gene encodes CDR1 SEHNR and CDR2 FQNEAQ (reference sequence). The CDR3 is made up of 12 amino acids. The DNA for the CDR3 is TGTGCCAGCAGCCCCCACGGCACTGAAGCTTTCTTT. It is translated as CASSPHGTEAFF.

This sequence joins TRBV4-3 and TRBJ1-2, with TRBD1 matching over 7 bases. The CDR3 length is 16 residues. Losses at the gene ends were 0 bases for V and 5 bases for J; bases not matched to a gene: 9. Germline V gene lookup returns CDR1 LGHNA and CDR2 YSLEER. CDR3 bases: TGCGCCAGCAGCCAAGATCTCAGGGGGAAACTATATGGCTACACCTTC. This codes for CASSQDLRGKLYGYTF.

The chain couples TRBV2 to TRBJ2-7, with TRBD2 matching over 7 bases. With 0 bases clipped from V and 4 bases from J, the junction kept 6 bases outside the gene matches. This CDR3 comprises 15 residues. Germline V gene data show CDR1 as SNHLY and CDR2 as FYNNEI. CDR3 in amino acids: CASSEARGRSYEQYF. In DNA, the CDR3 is TGTGCCAGCAGTGAAGCGCGGGGGAGAAGTTACGAGCAGTACTTC.

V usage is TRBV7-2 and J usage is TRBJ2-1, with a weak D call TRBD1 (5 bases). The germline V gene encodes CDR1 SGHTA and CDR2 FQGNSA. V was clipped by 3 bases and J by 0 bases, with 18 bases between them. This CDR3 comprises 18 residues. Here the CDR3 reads CASSFPSRDSLSYNEQFF. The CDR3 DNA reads TGTGCCAGCAGCTTTCCATCCCGCGACAGCCTCTCCTACAATGAGCAGTTCTTC. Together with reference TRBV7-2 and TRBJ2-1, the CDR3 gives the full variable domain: GAGVSQSPSNKVTEKGKDVELRCDPISGHTALYWYRQSLGQGLEFLIYFQGNSAPDKSGLPSDRFSAERTGGSVSTLTIQRTQQEDSAVYLCASSFPSRDSLSYNEQFFGPGTRLTVL.

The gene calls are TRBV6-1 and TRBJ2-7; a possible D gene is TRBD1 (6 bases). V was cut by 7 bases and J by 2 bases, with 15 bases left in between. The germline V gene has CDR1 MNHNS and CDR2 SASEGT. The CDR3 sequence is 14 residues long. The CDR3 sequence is CASTFQGNAYEQYF. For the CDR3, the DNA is TGTGCCAGCACTTTTCAGGGGAACGCCTACGAGCAGTACTTC.

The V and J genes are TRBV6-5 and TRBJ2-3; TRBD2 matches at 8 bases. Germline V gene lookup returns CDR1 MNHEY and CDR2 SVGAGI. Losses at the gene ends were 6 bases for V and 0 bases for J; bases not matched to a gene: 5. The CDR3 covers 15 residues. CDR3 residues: CASRLAGPSTDTQYF. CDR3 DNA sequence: TGTGCCAGCAGATTAGCGGGGCCTAGCACAGATACGCAGTATTTT.

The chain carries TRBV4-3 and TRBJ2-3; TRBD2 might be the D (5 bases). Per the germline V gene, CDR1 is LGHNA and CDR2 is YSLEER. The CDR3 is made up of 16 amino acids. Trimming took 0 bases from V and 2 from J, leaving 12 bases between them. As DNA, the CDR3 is TGCGCCAGCAGCCAAGATCATGGGGAGCCCACAGATACGCAGTATTTT. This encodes CASSQDHGEPTDTQYF.

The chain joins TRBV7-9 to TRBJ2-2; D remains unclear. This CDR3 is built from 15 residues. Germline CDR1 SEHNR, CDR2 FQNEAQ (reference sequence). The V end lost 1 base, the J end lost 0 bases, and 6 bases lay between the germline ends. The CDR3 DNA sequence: TGTGCCAGCAGCTTAGTCCCGTCGAACACCGGGGAGCTGTTTTTT. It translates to CASSLVPSNTGELFF.